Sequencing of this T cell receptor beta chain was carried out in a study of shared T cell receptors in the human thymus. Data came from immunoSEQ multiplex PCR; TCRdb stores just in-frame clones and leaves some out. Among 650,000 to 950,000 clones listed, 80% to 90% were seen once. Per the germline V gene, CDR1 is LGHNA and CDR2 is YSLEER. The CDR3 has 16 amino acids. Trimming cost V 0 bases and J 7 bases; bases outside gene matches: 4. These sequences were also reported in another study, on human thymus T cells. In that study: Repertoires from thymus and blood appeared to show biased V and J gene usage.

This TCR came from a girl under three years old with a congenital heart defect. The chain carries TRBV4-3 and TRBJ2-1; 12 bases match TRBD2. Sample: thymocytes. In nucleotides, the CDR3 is TGCGCCAGCAGCCAAGATTGGCTAGCGGGGGGGAATGAGCAGTTCTTC. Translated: CASSQDWLAGGNEQFF.